This TCR beta chain originates from a study of early T cells in non-severe SARS-CoV-2 infection. Looking at the study overall: Sequencing targeted bulk RNA from unsorted whole blood, leaving chains unpaired. Study results and caveats: Private and CD4 specificities were missed by VDJdb matching, which favored anti-spike CD8 responses.

Attached unique molecular identifiers marked individual cDNA molecules. MiXCR, applied by TCRdb to the 5' RACE reads, yields one record per CDR3 protein. The profile covers about 46,000 distinct CDR3 sequences, with less than 6.5% appearing a single time and 5.4% taken by the ten largest. In the case of this clonotype: Antigen specificity is unknown.

The CDR3 is 16 residues long. Trimming cost V 5 bases and J 7 bases, with 21 bases left between them. Germline values: CDR1 MNHEY, CDR2 SMNVEV (reference sequence). The receptor was derived from an adult who was a healthcare worker with PCR-confirmed SARS-CoV-2 infection or an uninfected control (not recorded which). The source material was whole blood, sampled at baseline. The J gene is TRBJ1-5, the V gene TRBV27; D not resolved. The CDR3 DNA is TGTGCCAGCAGTAATTCAGGCTTAGAACCCCAACAGCCCCAGCATTTT. This gives the protein CASSNSGLEPQQPQHF.